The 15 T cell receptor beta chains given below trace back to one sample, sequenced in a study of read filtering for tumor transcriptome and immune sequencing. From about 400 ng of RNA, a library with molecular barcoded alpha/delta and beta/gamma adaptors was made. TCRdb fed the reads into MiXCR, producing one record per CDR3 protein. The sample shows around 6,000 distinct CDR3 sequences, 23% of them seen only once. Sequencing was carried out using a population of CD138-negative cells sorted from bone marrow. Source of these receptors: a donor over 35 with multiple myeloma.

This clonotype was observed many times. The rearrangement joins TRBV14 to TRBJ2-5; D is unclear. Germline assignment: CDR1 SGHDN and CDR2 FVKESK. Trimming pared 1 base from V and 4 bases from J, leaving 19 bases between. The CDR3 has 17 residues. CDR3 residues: CASSQVGLVNPPETQYF. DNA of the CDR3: TGTGCCAGCAGCCAAGTTGGGCTAGTCAACCCCCCAGAGACCCAGTACTTC.

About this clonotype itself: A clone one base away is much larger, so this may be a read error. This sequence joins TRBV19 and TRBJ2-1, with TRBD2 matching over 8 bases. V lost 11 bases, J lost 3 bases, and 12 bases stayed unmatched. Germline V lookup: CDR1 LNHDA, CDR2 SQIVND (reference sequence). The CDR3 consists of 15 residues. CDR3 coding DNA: TGTGCCGGTGAGGCCGGGACTAGTAACTACAATGAGCAGTTCTTC. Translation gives CAGEAGTSNYNEQFF.

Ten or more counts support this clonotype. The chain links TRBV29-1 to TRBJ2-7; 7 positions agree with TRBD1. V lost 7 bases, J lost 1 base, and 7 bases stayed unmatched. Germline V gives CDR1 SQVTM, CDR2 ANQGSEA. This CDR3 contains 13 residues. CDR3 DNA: TGCAGCGCCGACAGGGAAGGATCCTACGAGCAGTACTTC. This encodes CSADREGSYEQYF.

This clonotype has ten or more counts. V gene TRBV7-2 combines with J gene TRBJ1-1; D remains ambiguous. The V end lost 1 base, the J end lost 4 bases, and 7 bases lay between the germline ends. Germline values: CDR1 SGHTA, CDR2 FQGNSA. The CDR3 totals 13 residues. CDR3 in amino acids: CASSLGSFTEAFF. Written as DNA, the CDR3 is TGTGCCAGCAGCTTAGGTAGTTTCACTGAAGCTTTCTTT.

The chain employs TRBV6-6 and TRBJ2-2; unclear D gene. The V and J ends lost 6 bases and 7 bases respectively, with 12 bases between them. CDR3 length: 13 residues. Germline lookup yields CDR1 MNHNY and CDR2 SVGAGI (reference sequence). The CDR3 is CASRPKLVGELFF. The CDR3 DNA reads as TGTGCCAGCAGGCCTAAGCTTGTCGGGGAGCTGTTTTTT.

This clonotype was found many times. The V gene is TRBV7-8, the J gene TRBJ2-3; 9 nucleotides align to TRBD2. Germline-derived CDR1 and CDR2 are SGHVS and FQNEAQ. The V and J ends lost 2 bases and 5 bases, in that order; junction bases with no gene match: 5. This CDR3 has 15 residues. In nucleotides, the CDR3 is TGTGCCAGCAGCTTACTGGCGGGAGGGCTAGATACGCAGTATTTT. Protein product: CASSLLAGGLDTQYF.

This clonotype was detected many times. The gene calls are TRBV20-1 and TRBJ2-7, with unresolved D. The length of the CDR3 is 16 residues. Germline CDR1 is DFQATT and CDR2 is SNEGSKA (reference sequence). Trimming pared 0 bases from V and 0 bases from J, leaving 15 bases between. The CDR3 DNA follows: TGCAGTGCTAGAGATCCGTACTCTCCCAACTCCTACGAGCAGTACTTC. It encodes CSARDPYSPNSYEQYF.

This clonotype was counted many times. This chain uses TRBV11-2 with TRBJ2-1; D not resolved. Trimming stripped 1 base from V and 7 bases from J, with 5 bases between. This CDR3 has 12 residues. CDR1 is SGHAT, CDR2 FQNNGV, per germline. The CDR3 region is CASSLVWNEQFF. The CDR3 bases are TGTGCCAGCAGCTTAGTCTGGAATGAGCAGTTCTTC.

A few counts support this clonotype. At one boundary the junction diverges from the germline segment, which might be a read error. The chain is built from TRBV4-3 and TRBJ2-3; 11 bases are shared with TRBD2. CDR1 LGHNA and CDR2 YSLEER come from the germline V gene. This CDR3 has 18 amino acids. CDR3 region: CACSQDRPPSGRTDTQYF. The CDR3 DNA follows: TGCGCCTGCAGCCAAGATCGACCCCCTAGCGGGAGGACAGACACGCAGTATTTT.

This CDR3 is CASLAHRASGANVLTF. The DNA of the CDR3 is TGCGCCAGCCTAGCGCACAGGGCTTCGGGGGCCAACGTCCTGACTTTC. The rearrangement links TRBV4-3 to TRBJ2-6; D may be TRBD1 or TRBD2 (6 bases each). From germline, CDR1 is LGHNA and CDR2 YSLEER. CDR3 length: 16 amino acids. V was pared by 8 bases and J by 4 bases, with 18 bases between.

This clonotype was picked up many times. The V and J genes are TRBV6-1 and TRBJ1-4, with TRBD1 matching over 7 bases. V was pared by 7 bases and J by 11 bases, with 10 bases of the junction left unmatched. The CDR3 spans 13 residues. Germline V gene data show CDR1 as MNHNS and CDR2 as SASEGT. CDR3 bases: TGTGCCAGCACTATGGACAGGTCTCGGAAACTGTTTTTT. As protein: CASTMDRSRKLFF.

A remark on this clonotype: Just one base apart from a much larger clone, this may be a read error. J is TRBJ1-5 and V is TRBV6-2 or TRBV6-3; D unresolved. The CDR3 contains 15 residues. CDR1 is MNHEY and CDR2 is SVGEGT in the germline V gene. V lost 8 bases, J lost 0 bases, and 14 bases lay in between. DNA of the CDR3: TGTGCCAGCGTAGATCCGGGGAATAGCAATCAGCCCCAGCATTTT. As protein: CASVDPGNSNQPQHF.

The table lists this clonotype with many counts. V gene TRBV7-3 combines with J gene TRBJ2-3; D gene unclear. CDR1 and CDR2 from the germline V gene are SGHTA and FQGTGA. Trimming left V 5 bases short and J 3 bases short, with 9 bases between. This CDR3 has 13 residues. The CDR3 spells CASSRGLTDTQYF. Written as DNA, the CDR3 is TGTGCCAGCAGCCGTGGGCTGACAGATACGCAGTATTTT.

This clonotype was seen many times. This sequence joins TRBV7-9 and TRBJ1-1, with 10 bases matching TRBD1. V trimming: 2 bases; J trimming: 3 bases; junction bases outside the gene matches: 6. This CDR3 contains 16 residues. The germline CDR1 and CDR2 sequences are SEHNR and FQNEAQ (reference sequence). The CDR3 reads CASSLSGTGEDTEAFF. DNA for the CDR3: TGTGCCAGCAGCTTATCCGGGACAGGGGAGGACACTGAAGCTTTCTTT.

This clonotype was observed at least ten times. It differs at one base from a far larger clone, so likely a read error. CDR3 in DNA: TGTGCCAGCAGTTTTGGGGTGTGTTTGATCCCCTACGAGCAGTACTTC. Translating gives CASSFGVCLIPYEQYF. The chain couples TRBV12-3 or TRBV12-4 to TRBJ2-7, with D uncertain. The CDR3 consists of 16 residues. The V and J ends lost 3 bases and 2 bases respectively, with 17 bases between them.